The T cell receptor (beta chain) under discussion was sequenced for a study of regulatory and conventional T cells in RAG deficiency. Worth noting for this clone: Antigen unknown.

Study findings and constraints: Compared with controls, unique Treg TCR beta sequences dropped roughly 94-fold in Omenn syndrome and CID/AS. Shannon entropy was markedly lower and Simpson indices higher in RAG-deficient patients than control T-cell subsets. Patient subsets had shorter CDR3s; Omenn Treg-Tconv overlap exceeded 80%.

Clones were read by immunoSEQ multiplex PCR, and TCRdb kept only the in-frame ones, dropping some. The sample shows approximately 48,000 clones, around 89% of them seen only once. Conventional CD4+ T cells were sorted from blood as CD25-low CD127-high cells. The sample also formed part of further work on regulatory T cells. As that report states: Amplification used 52 TRBV primers and 13 TRBJ primers. In patients, unique TRB V-J pairs were restricted and V/J usage skewed, especially in Tregs.

This TCR was sampled from a human donor in good health. Material for sequencing was CD4+ effector T cells sorted from blood.

Here the CDR3 reads CASSPNAGHYGYTF. CDR3 in DNA: TGTGCCAGTAGTCCTAACGCGGGCCACTATGGCTACACCTTC. The gene calls are TRBV19 and TRBJ1-2; D remains unclear. V was pared by 5 bases and J by 3 bases, with 13 bases between. CDR1 is LNHDA, CDR2 SQIVND, per germline (reference sequence). CDR3 length: 14 amino acids.